Presented here are 23 T cell receptor beta chains from one specimen sequenced in a study of cytomegalovirus exposure and HLA in healthy donors. Researchers ran the PCR with 60 Vbeta and 13 Jbeta primers. Only in-frame clones appear in the TCRdb table, and some are missing; sequencing was by immunoSEQ multiplex PCR. The data contain some 100,000 clones, 65% to 75% of them singletons. Sequenced: PBMCs. These TCRs come from a woman between 18 and 30 years old in good health and CMV-seropositive.

This clone has more than one count but fewer than ten. The chain uses TRBV5-6 and TRBJ1-5, with TRBD1 as a possible D gene (5 bases). Germline-derived CDR1 and CDR2 are SGHDT and YYEEEE. This CDR3 is built from 18 residues. V was pared by 0 bases and J by 0 bases, with 16 bases between. The CDR3 coding sequence is TGTGCCAGCAGCTTGGCGGGGGGGGGACTTCTTAGCAATCAGCCCCAGCATTTT. It yields the protein CASSLAGGGLLSNQPQHF.

The sample holds one count of this clone. The chain employs TRBV29-1 and TRBJ2-3; the match to TRBD1 covers 11 bases. The CDR3 is 15 residues long. The junction had 5 bases not matched to a gene; V was cut back by 3 bases and J by 3 bases. The V gene's germline CDR1 is SQVTM and CDR2 ANQGSEA. In DNA form, the CDR3 reads TGCAGCGTTGACGGGGACAGGGGGGCGACAGATACGCAGTATTTT. This translates into CSVDGDRGATDTQYF.

The chain has TRBV15 and TRBJ2-1, with unresolved D. Germline assignment: CDR1 LNHNV and CDR2 YYDKDF (reference sequence). This CDR3 has 12 amino acids. V was trimmed by 3 bases and J by 9 bases, leaving 9 bases between them. The CDR3 DNA is TGTGCCACCAGCAGCTTAGTGCTTGAGCAGTTCTTC. It is translated as CATSSLVLEQFF.

The chain carries TRBV7-9 and TRBJ2-7; D might be TRBD1 (6 bases). V was pared by 3 bases and J by 5 bases, with 26 bases between. Germline values: CDR1 SEHNR, CDR2 FQNEAQ (reference sequence). This CDR3 region has 18 residues. CDR3 region: CASSFGRTALGQGNEQYF. The CDR3 DNA reads TGTGCCAGCAGCTTTGGACGTACCGCCCTCGGGCAGGGGAACGAGCAGTACTTC.

This chain links TRBV7-6 with TRBJ1-5; D gene unclear. Germline V gene lookup returns CDR1 SGHVS and CDR2 FNYEAQ. Between the trimmed V and J ends, which lost 2 bases and 4 bases, there was a span of 9 bases. This CDR3 has 14 residues. As DNA, the CDR3 is TGTGCCAGCAGCTTACGCCTCGGGAATCAGCCCCAGCATTTT. Its protein product is CASSLRLGNQPQHF.

Remarks on this clone: The sample contains more than one DNA sequence encoding this CDR3. This chain links TRBV7-8 with TRBJ2-1, with 9 bases aligning to TRBD2. CDR1 and CDR2 (germline): SGHVS, FQNEAQ. The CDR3 is 16 amino acids. The ends lost 0 bases at V and 4 bases at J; junction bases unmatched: 4. The CDR3 sequence is CASSLARLAGYNEQFF. As DNA, the CDR3 is TGTGCCAGCAGCTTAGCGCGGCTAGCGGGGTACAATGAGCAGTTCTTC.

The CDR3 loop reads CASSPTGESEQYF. CDR3 DNA sequence: TGTGCCAGCTCACCTACGGGAGAATCCGAGCAGTACTTC. The chain couples TRBV18 to TRBJ2-7; a possible D gene is TRBD2 (6 bases). This CDR3 is built from 13 residues. V was trimmed by 3 bases and J by 6 bases, leaving 12 bases between them. Germline CDR1 and CDR2: KGHSH and LQKENI.

J is TRBJ2-1 and V is TRBV15; D is unclear. The CDR3 covers 14 residues. Germline V gene data show CDR1 as LNHNV and CDR2 as YYDKDF (reference sequence). V was shortened by 0 bases and J by 9 bases, with 12 bases between the two germline ends. The CDR3, as DNA: TGTGCCACCAGCAGAGATCGTGGCATCACTGAGCAGTTCTTC. Protein product: CATSRDRGITEQFF. The full variable domain, rest sourced from reference TRBV15 and TRBJ2-1, is DAMVIQNPRYQVTQFGKPVTLSCSQTLNHNVMYWYQQKSSQAPKLLFHYYDKDFNNEADTPDNFQSRRPNTSFCFLDIRSPGLGDTAMYLCATSRDRGITEQFFGPGTRLTVL.

The J gene is TRBJ2-5, the V gene TRBV15; D gene ambiguous. CDR1 is LNHNV, CDR2 YYDKDF, per germline (reference sequence). The ends were cut back, 3 bases at V and 6 bases at J, with 11 bases in the middle. The CDR3 length is 13 residues. CDR3: CATSSPSFQTQYF. CDR3 nucleotides: TGTGCCACCAGCAGTCCCAGTTTCCAGACCCAGTACTTC.

V is TRBV4-3 and J is TRBJ2-1; 7 nucleotides agree with TRBD1. Trimming at V came to 4 bases and at J to 0 bases, leaving 0 bases not matched to a gene. The CDR3 is 14 residues long. Germline values: CDR1 LGHNA, CDR2 YSLEER. CDR3 coding DNA: TGCGCCAGCAGCCGGGACAGCTCCTACAATGAGCAGTTCTTC. It yields the protein CASSRDSSYNEQFF.

The V and J genes are TRBV6-6 and TRBJ1-3; D not certain. The ends were cut back, 2 bases at V and 0 bases at J, with 11 bases in the middle. The CDR3 length is 16 residues. Germline lookup yields CDR1 MNHNY and CDR2 SVGAGI (reference sequence). CDR3 bases: TGTGCCAGCAGTTACGGGCAGGCGGGCTCTGGAAACACCATATATTTT. The encoded protein is CASSYGQAGSGNTIYF.

The chain couples TRBV30 to TRBJ1-5; D might be TRBD1 (5 bases). Germline CDR1 GTSNPN, CDR2 SVGIG (reference sequence). The CDR3 is 14 residues long. Between the trimmed V and J ends, which lost 4 bases and 0 bases, there was a span of 10 bases. In nucleotides, the CDR3 is TGTGCCTGGACCGCGGGGGATAGCAATCAGCCCCAGCATTTT. Translation gives CAWTAGDSNQPQHF.

This clone was counted only a few times. The chain combines TRBV6-5 with TRBJ1-4; unclear D gene. The V and J ends lost 2 bases and 3 bases respectively, with 7 bases between them. Germline V CDR1 and CDR2: MNHEY, SVGAGI. This CDR3 comprises 14 residues. The CDR3 DNA sequence: TGTGCCAGCAGTTACAATGGAGCTAATGAAAAACTGTTTTTT. It encodes CASSYNGANEKLFF.

The V call is TRBV27, the J call TRBJ2-7, with 13 bases aligning to TRBD2. Per the germline V gene, CDR1 is MNHEY and CDR2 is SMNVEV (reference sequence). The CDR3 is made up of 14 amino acids. V trimming: 5 bases; J trimming: 6 bases; junction bases outside the gene matches: 4. CDR3 in DNA: TGTGCCAGCAGTCTCGGGACTAGCGGGACCGAGCAGTACTTC. Translation: CASSLGTSGTEQYF.

By share, this clone counts as medium-sized (0.01 to 0.1%). The V call is TRBV6-4, the J call TRBJ2-2; D gene unclear. V lost 3 bases and J 2 bases, leaving 4 bases between the germline ends. Germline CDR1 is MRHNA and CDR2 is SNTAGT. There are 13 residues in the CDR3. The CDR3 DNA sequence: TGTGCCAGCAGTGAGACAAACACCGGGGAGCTGTTTTTT. It translates to CASSETNTGELFF.

The chain combines TRBV15 with TRBJ2-5; 9 bases map to TRBD2. Germline V gene data show CDR1 as LNHNV and CDR2 as YYDKDF (reference sequence). V dropped 0 bases and J dropped 5; count of bases not matched to a gene: 13. This CDR3 has 18 amino acids. This CDR3 is CATSREALGGRAWETQYF. For the CDR3, the DNA is TGTGCCACCAGCAGAGAGGCGTTGGGCGGGAGGGCCTGGGAGACCCAGTACTTC.

This chain uses TRBV29-1 with TRBJ2-1, with TRBD1 as a possible D gene (6 bases). Germline V gene data show CDR1 as SQVTM and CDR2 as ANQGSEA. V lost 3 bases to trimming and J lost 5 bases, with 14 bases between them. The CDR3 extends over 14 amino acids. The DNA of the CDR3 is TGCAGCGTTGACCCTACAGGGATCCACAATGAGCAGTTCTTC. This translates into CSVDPTGIHNEQFF.

The genes are TRBV10-2 and TRBJ2-3; 7 nucleotides align to TRBD2. The trim removed 2 bases at V and 5 bases at J, leaving 7 bases unmatched. Germline assignment: CDR1 WSHSY and CDR2 SAAADI. This CDR3 has 15 residues. CDR3 sequence reads: CASSEQTWGGDTQYF. The DNA for the CDR3 is TGCGCCAGCAGTGAGCAGACTTGGGGGGGAGATACGCAGTATTTT.

Only one count was recorded for this clone. The V call is TRBV6-6, the J call TRBJ1-3; 7 bases are shared with TRBD1. Looked up from germline, CDR1 is MNHNY and CDR2 is SVGAGI (reference sequence). V was clipped by 8 bases and J by 3 bases; unmatched bases: 4. The CDR3 extends over 13 amino acids. CDR3 loop: CASGGQLGNTIYF. The CDR3 DNA follows: TGTGCCAGCGGGGGACAGCTTGGAAACACCATATATTTT.

The chain combines TRBV9 with TRBJ2-3; D perhaps matches TRBD1 (6 bases). Trimming stripped 3 bases from V and 5 bases from J, with 10 bases between. This CDR3 is built from 13 residues. CDR1 is SGDLS and CDR2 is YYNGEE in the germline V gene. CDR3 in amino acids: CASSAGVKDTQYF. The CDR3 bases are TGTGCCAGCAGCGCAGGGGTGAAAGATACGCAGTATTTT.

The chain has TRBV7-9 and TRBJ1-2; TRBD1 matches at 7 bases. The CDR3 covers 9 residues. Germline V gene sequence: CDR1 SEHNR, CDR2 FQNEAQ (reference sequence). Trimming removed 10 bases from V and 12 bases from J; junction bases left unmatched: 5. The DNA of the CDR3 is TGTGCCACCTCAGGGGGAGACACCTTC. This sequence encodes CATSGGDTF.

The chain carries TRBV7-9 and TRBJ2-1; D call uncertain. CDR1 and CDR2 (germline): SEHNR, FQNEAQ (reference sequence). V dropped 5 bases and J dropped 14 bases, with 7 bases sitting between them. The CDR3 consists of 9 residues. In DNA, the CDR3 is TGTGCCAGCAGCCCGTCGGAGTTCTTC. This translates into CASSPSEFF.

V usage is TRBV29-1 and J usage is TRBJ2-5; D might be TRBD2 (6 bases). Germline V lookup: CDR1 SQVTM, CDR2 ANQGSEA. The CDR3 consists of 12 residues. Trimming stripped 2 bases from V and 11 bases from J, with 15 bases between. This CDR3 is CSVELWGEEQYF. For the CDR3, the DNA is TGCAGCGTTGAACTTTGGGGGGAGGAGCAGTACTTC.